The 27 T cell receptor beta chains listed next were all sequenced from one sample in a study of T-cell memory formation after mild COVID-19. From the 5' RACE reads, TCRdb called clonotypes with MiXCR, one entry per CDR3 protein. This sample has 110,000 or so distinct CDR3 sequences, with 22% found just once. Sequencing was carried out using PBMCs or a T cell subset sorted from them (not recorded which). The receptors derive from a man younger than 35 who had mild COVID-19 (a few samples of this study predate the infection). Cell type and time point are not known.

In its sample, this clonotype was seen many times. This chain uses TRBV5-1 with TRBJ2-1, with 7 positions matching TRBD1. The CDR3 is 15 amino acids. CDR1 is SGHRS, CDR2 YFSETQ, per germline. V dropped 4 bases and J dropped 1; count of bases not matched to a gene: 5. CDR3 sequence reads: CASSQGVLSYNEQFF. CDR3 nucleotides: TGCGCCAGCAGCCAGGGGGTACTATCCTACAATGAGCAGTTCTTC.

This clonotype was detected only a few times. J is TRBJ2-1 and V is TRBV7-9; D call uncertain. Germline V gene data show CDR1 as SEHNR and CDR2 as FQNEAQ (reference sequence). Trimming left V 2 bases short and J 4 bases short, with 12 bases between. The CDR3 extends over 15 amino acids. The CDR3 bases are TGTGCCAGCAGCTTATTGGTTGGCGGTTACAATGAGCAGTTCTTC. Amino acids: CASSLLVGGYNEQFF.

V gene TRBV23-1 combines with J gene TRBJ1-1, with a possible D match to TRBD1 (5 bases). TRBV23-1 belongs to the ORF category, with a function that is uncertain. V was shortened by 6 bases and J by 1 base, with 21 bases between the two germline ends. The CDR3 has 17 residues. The CDR3 bases are TGCGCCAGCAGGGGGACGGCCAAAGTCGGAAAGAACACTGAAGCTTTCTTT. Protein: CASRGTAKVGKNTEAFF.

The gene calls are TRBV6-1 and TRBJ2-7; possible D gene TRBD2, 6 bases. CDR1 is MNHNS and CDR2 is SASEGT in the germline V gene. The CDR3 consists of 15 residues. V shed 2 bases and J shed 0 bases, with 11 bases lying between them. Here the CDR3 reads CASSELIGSSYEQYF. The DNA for the CDR3 is TGTGCCAGCAGTGAACTTATCGGGAGCTCCTACGAGCAGTACTTC.

CDR3 in DNA: TGTGCCAGCAGTACTTTCCCTGTGCAAGAGACCCAGTACTTC. It is translated as CASSTFPVQETQYF. This chain connects TRBV6-2 or TRBV6-3 to TRBJ2-5, with D unresolved. The length of the CDR3 is 14 residues. Germline assignment: CDR1 MNHEY and CDR2 SVGEGT. V lost 5 bases and J 2 bases, leaving 12 bases between the germline ends.

This chain links TRBV25-1 with TRBJ1-4, with 10 bases fitting TRBD1. The CDR3 totals 16 residues. Germline V gene data show CDR1 as MGHDK and CDR2 as SYGVNS. Trimming at V came to 4 bases and at J to 7 bases, leaving 9 bases not matched to a gene. The CDR3 region has the DNA TGTGCCAGCAGTGGTACGGGACAGGGGAGTGGTGAAAAACTGTTTTTT. Its protein is CASSGTGQGSGEKLFF.

This chain connects TRBV12-3 or TRBV12-4 to TRBJ2-1, with TRBD2 as a possible D gene (6 bases). V lost 7 bases, J lost 2 bases, and 15 bases lay in between. The CDR3 has 15 residues. CDR3 in amino acids: CASTSAGGTYNEQFF. In nucleotides, the CDR3 is TGTGCCAGCACCTCGGCAGGCGGGACCTACAATGAGCAGTTCTTC.

The chain uses TRBV7-8 and TRBJ2-2, with a tentative D call TRBD2 (5 bases). CDR3 length equals 17 residues. Per germline, CDR1 SGHVS and CDR2 FQNEAQ. V lost 8 bases, J lost 2 bases, and 21 bases lay in between. The CDR3 sequence is CASRSPATASNTGELFF. The CDR3 DNA reads TGTGCCAGCCGCTCCCCTGCTACGGCTAGCAACACCGGGGAGCTGTTTTTT.

The chain is built from TRBV5-4 and TRBJ2-7, with 7 bases lining up with TRBD1. The V and J ends lost 4 bases and 6 bases, in that order; junction bases with no gene match: 16. The CDR3 consists of 16 residues. CDR1 is SGHNT and CDR2 is YYREEE in the germline V gene (reference sequence). CDR3 sequence: CASSETGPETVFEQYF. For the CDR3, the DNA is TGTGCCAGCAGCGAGACAGGGCCCGAGACGGTTTTCGAGCAGTACTTC.

V is TRBV10-2 and J is TRBJ1-2; no clear D gene. The V and J ends lost 3 bases and 8 bases respectively, with 13 bases between them. Germline V CDR1 and CDR2: WSHSY, SAAADI. This CDR3 comprises 13 residues. The CDR3 DNA follows: TGCGCCAGCAGTGACGGCCTAACGGGGGGCTACACCTTC. It is translated as CASSDGLTGGYTF.

V and J are TRBV28 and TRBJ2-3; D remains ambiguous. V lost 6 bases and J lost 1, with 11 bases in between. Looked up from germline, CDR1 is MDHEN and CDR2 is SYDVKM. The CDR3 loop spans 14 amino acids. The DNA of the CDR3 is TGTGCCAGCAGGGCAGGCCCGGGCACAGATACGCAGTATTTT. Protein: CASRAGPGTDTQYF.

This sequence joins TRBV6-1 and TRBJ1-2; D not resolved. Trimming removed 1 base from V and 2 bases from J, with 8 bases in between. The CDR3 spans 14 residues. The germline CDR1 and CDR2 sequences are MNHNS and SASEGT. The CDR3: CASSEVWGNYGYTF. In DNA form, the CDR3 reads TGTGCCAGCAGTGAAGTTTGGGGAAACTATGGCTACACCTTC.

This clonotype was seen a handful of times. The V call is TRBV4-3, the J call TRBJ2-3; TRBD1 might be the D (5 bases). This CDR3 has 18 amino acids. CDR1 and CDR2 from the germline V gene are LGHNA and YSLEER. The V and J ends lost 1 base and 2 bases respectively, with 19 bases between them. The CDR3 sequence is CASSQGPGPDPDTDTQYF. In DNA, the CDR3 is TGCGCCAGCAGCCAAGGTCCAGGGCCCGACCCTGACACAGATACGCAGTATTTT.

This clonotype has more than one count but fewer than ten. The gene calls are TRBV27 and TRBJ2-7; the match to TRBD2 covers 9 bases. CDR1 and CDR2 from the germline V gene are MNHEY and SMNVEV (reference sequence). This CDR3 contains 15 residues. The ends lost 0 bases at V and 4 bases at J; junction bases unmatched: 4. The chain's CDR3 is CASSLSGTSFYEQYF. The CDR3 nucleotides are TGTGCCAGCAGTTTATCCGGGACTAGCTTTTACGAGCAGTACTTC.

The CDR3 sequence: CASSLASLVTSGGYQETQYF. The CDR3 DNA sequence: TGTGCCAGCAGCTTAGCGTCGTTGGTCACTAGCGGGGGGTACCAAGAGACCCAGTACTTC. V and J are TRBV7-9 and TRBJ2-5; the match to TRBD2 covers 12 bases. The length of the CDR3 is 20 residues. Germline values: CDR1 SEHNR, CDR2 FQNEAQ (reference sequence). Unmatched junction bases numbered 11, after V lost 0 bases and J lost 0 bases.

This clonotype was counted between two and nine times. CDR3 sequence: CASVAVSDTIYF. CDR3 in DNA: TGTGCCAGCGTCGCGGTTTCCGACACCATATATTTT. The V gene is TRBV6-6, the J gene TRBJ1-3, with unresolved D. The germline V and J ends were trimmed by 8 bases and 8 bases, with 13 bases remaining between them. The length of the CDR3 is 12 residues. CDR1 is MNHNY, CDR2 SVGAGI, per germline (reference sequence).

This clonotype was observed at least ten times. This sequence joins TRBV5-6 and TRBJ2-5; D is tentatively TRBD1 or TRBD2 (5 bases each). The CDR3 has 14 amino acids. Germline-derived CDR1 and CDR2 are SGHDT and YYEEEE. Between the trimmed V and J ends, which lost 2 bases and 4 bases, there was a span of 12 bases. The CDR3 spells CASSFSAGRETQYF. The CDR3 nucleotides read TGTGCCAGCAGCTTTTCTGCAGGGAGAGAGACCCAGTACTTC.

The chain joins TRBV9 to TRBJ2-1; D possibly corresponds to TRBD1 (6 bases). Deletions cut 3 bases from V and 8 bases from J, with 18 bases between. Germline CDR1 reads SGDLS; CDR2 reads YYNGEE. CDR3 length: 15 amino acids. This CDR3 is CASSAWTAKVDEQFF. The CDR3 DNA sequence: TGTGCCAGCAGCGCATGGACAGCTAAAGTGGATGAGCAGTTCTTC. The full variable domain, in which reference TRBV9 and TRBJ2-1 provide the parts outside the CDR3, is DSGVTQTPKHLITATGQRVTLRCSPRSGDLSVYWYQQSLDQGLQFLIQYYNGEERAKGNILERFSAQQFPDLHSELNLSSLELGDSALYFCASSAWTAKVDEQFFGPGTRLTVL.

This clonotype is classed as large. This chain links TRBV20-1 with TRBJ1-1, with D unresolved. The CDR3 runs to 12 residues. With 3 bases removed from V and 3 bases from J, the gap between germline ends came to 8 bases. Germline V lookup: CDR1 DFQATT, CDR2 SNEGSKA (reference sequence). CDR3 amino acids: CSARVRDTEAFF. In DNA, the CDR3 is TGCAGTGCTAGGGTTCGCGACACTGAAGCTTTCTTT.

This clonotype was observed many times. The chain is built from TRBV7-2 and TRBJ1-4, with D possibly being TRBD1 (5 bases). The V end lost 8 bases, the J end lost 0 bases, and 7 bases lay between the germline ends. From germline, CDR1 is SGHTA and CDR2 FQGNSA. This CDR3 is built from 13 residues. As DNA, the CDR3 is TGTGCCAGCCAGACAGCAACTAATGAAAAACTGTTTTTT. Translated: CASQTATNEKLFF.

The table lists this clonotype with a few counts. The rearrangement joins TRBV7-9 to TRBJ2-7, with D unresolved. Trimming took 3 bases from V and 2 from J, leaving 8 bases between them. CDR1 is SEHNR, CDR2 FQNEAQ, per germline (reference sequence). CDR3 size: 13 residues. The CDR3: CASSFSPTYEQYF. The CDR3 DNA follows: TGTGCCAGCAGCTTTTCACCAACCTACGAGCAGTACTTC. The full variable domain, in which reference TRBV7-9 and TRBJ2-7 provide the parts outside the CDR3, is DTGVSQNPRHKITKRGQNVTFRCDPISEHNRLYWYRQTLGQGPEFLTYFQNEAQLEKSRLLSDRFSAERPKGSFSTLEIQRTEQGDSAMYLCASSFSPTYEQYFGPGTRLTVT.

V usage is TRBV3-1 and J usage is TRBJ1-4; 8 nucleotides agree with TRBD1. The CDR3 contains 17 residues. Trimming removed 1 base from V and 7 bases from J; junction bases left unmatched: 11. Germline V gene lookup returns CDR1 LGHDT and CDR2 YNNKEL (reference sequence). This CDR3 is CASSQGVFQGAFEKLFF. The CDR3 nucleotides are TGTGCCAGCAGCCAAGGAGTATTTCAGGGGGCGTTTGAAAAACTGTTTTTT.

By sample share, this clonotype is large. This rearrangement joins TRBV27 to TRBJ2-1; 8 nucleotides match TRBD2. The trim removed 10 bases at V and 15 bases at J, leaving 14 bases unmatched. The CDR3 length is 12 residues. Germline CDR1 reads MNHEY; CDR2 reads SMNVEV (reference sequence). CDR3 sequence reads: CATGTRGGGRFF. In nucleotides, the CDR3 is TGTGCCACCGGGACTAGAGGGGGGGGTCGGTTCTTC.

This clonotype has only a few counts. This chain connects TRBV4-2 to TRBJ2-7; D unresolved. Deletions cut 0 bases from V and 0 bases from J, with 12 bases between. Germline assignment: CDR1 LGHNA and CDR2 YNFKEQ. The CDR3 contains 16 residues. The CDR3 DNA reads as TGTGCCAGCAGCCAAGAACAGAAGAACAGCTCCTACGAGCAGTACGTC. Amino acids: CASSQEQKNSSYEQYV.

The gene calls are TRBV10-3 and TRBJ2-7; D gene uncertain. The CDR3 is made up of 13 amino acids. Germline lookup yields CDR1 ENHRY and CDR2 SYGVKD. V lost 2 bases and J lost 4, with 9 bases in between. The CDR3 nucleotides are TGTGCCATCAGTGAGAAACTGTCATACGAGCAGTACGTC. Amino acid sequence: CAISEKLSYEQYV.

This clonotype has only a few counts. In nucleotides, the CDR3 is TGCAGCGTTGATGTAGCGGGGGCTGGCGCCTACAATGAGCAGTTCTTC. Translation gives CSVDVAGAGAYNEQFF. The chain employs TRBV29-1 and TRBJ2-1; 9 bases line up with TRBD2. Germline CDR1 reads SQVTM; CDR2 reads ANQGSEA. The CDR3 is made up of 16 amino acids. Losses at the gene ends were 3 bases for V and 2 bases for J; bases not matched to a gene: 8.

The J gene is TRBJ1-1, the V gene TRBV30, with TRBD1 identical over 8 bases. The CDR3 length is 14 residues. Looked up from germline, CDR1 is GTSNPN and CDR2 is SVGIG (reference sequence). Trimming removed 0 bases from V and 3 bases from J; junction bases left unmatched: 3. The chain's CDR3 is CAWSVGQGDTEAFF. The CDR3, as DNA: TGTGCCTGGAGTGTTGGACAGGGCGACACTGAAGCTTTCTTT.